This T cell receptor beta chain was documented in a study of radiotherapy plus CTLA-4 blockade in lung cancer. Notes on this clone: Antigen specificity is unknown.

Regarding the study as a whole: Expansion in blood of tumor-derived TCR clones was seen after radiotherapy plus ipilimumab.

Profiled with immunoSEQ multiplex PCR; TCRdb holds only in-frame clones, not every one. The sample lists about 57,000 clones, roughly 80% occurring once. Patients in the study, people with chemo-refractory metastatic non-small-cell lung cancer, received focal radiation plus ipilimumab CTLA-4 blockade. CDR1 is ENHRY and CDR2 is SYGVKD in the germline V gene. The CDR3 length is 14 residues. Losses at the gene ends were 0 bases for V and 10 bases for J; bases not matched to a gene: 3. This rearrangement joins TRBV10-3 to TRBJ1-6, with 7 bases fitting TRBD1. This sample comprised peripheral blood, obtained from a patient treated with radiotherapy plus ipilimumab. The clonotype was recovered from a human donor with non-small cell lung cancer who had a complete response to radiotherapy plus ipilimumab. The CDR3 nucleotides read TGTGCCATCAGTGAGTCAGGGGGCCAGTCACCCCTCCACTTT. It is translated as CAISESGGQSPLHF.